Here is one TCR beta chain with its context. As originally analysed: Scientists estimated how many nucleated cells there were by amplifying reference gene primers. Sequenced by immunoSEQ multiplex PCR; TCRdb stores in-frame clones only, minus some. Clonal size and the V and J genes are those of that table, whereas D and trimming came from the DNA. The sample has 100,000 to 150,000 clones; more than 65% are singletons. The data originate from a study of blood T cell repertoires in COVID-19. Germline V gene sequence: CDR1 MNHEY, CDR2 SMNVEV (reference sequence). The CDR3 spans 14 residues. With 4 bases removed from V and 0 bases from J, the gap between germline ends came to 10 bases.

Sequenced input: peripheral blood. The sequence came from a human donor in a cohort sampled during active COVID-19. The gene calls are TRBV27 and TRBJ2-7; D is ambiguous. Here the CDR3 reads CASSSDSGSYEQYF. The DNA for the CDR3 is TGTGCCAGCAGTTCTGACTCGGGCTCCTACGAGCAGTACTTC.